This TCR beta chain was sequenced in a study of regulatory T cells in long-lasting Graves disease. Study-level points and caveats: TCR diversity was lower in persistent Graves' patients (versus newly diagnosed ones).

Note on this clonotype: Antigen specificity is unknown.

Time point: newly diagnosed GD, antithyroid drugs for less than 3 months. From PBMCs, RNA was extracted and then used to make the TCR library. Trimming stripped 6 bases from V and 2 bases from J, with 22 bases between. CDR3 length: 17 residues. The germline gives CDR1 MDHEN, CDR2 SYDVKM. According to the study, TCR beta libraries were built with iRepertoire HTBI primers and CDR3-region Arm-PCR. TCRdb called the multiplex PCR reads again in MiXCR, with one record for every CDR3 protein. The sample includes about 530,000 distinct CDR3 sequences, approximately 16% of them seen just once. The data were also submitted as part of a second study, on T cells in Graves' hyperthyroidism and ophthalmopathy.

The receptor was isolated from a woman aged 40 to 65 with Graves disease. The V and J genes are TRBV28 and TRBJ2-5, with a tentative D call TRBD2 (6 bases). The sequences come from peripheral blood mononuclear cells (PBMCs), collected at new diagnosis, from a patient treated with antithyroid drugs. This chain's CDR3 is CASSRGVYRRPQETQYF. The CDR3 bases are TGTGCCAGCAGCCGCGGGGTATACAGGCGGCCACAAGAGACCCAGTACTTC.